Listed below are T cell receptor beta chains from one sample, sequenced in a study of T cell repertoires in cytomegalovirus infection. TCRdb independently ran MiXCR on the reads; one entry per CDR3 protein. The sample consists of roughly 230,000 distinct CDR3 sequences, over 15% of them appearing once. Material: CD8+ T cells from PBMCs. These receptors all come from a human donor in good health (CMV status not recorded). Some clones in this sample may be carry-over from other donors' samples. Both conserved end residues are part of each CDR3. The order of the fields is clone size, CDR3 length, V gene, CDR3 protein. Where a row states a size, it is once, few, many or the class of an expanded clone; other rows omit it.

clone size: few; CDR3 length: 15; V gene: TRBV7-8; CDR3 protein: CASSPDPGAPYEQYF
clone size: NA; CDR3 length: 17; V gene: TRBV7-2; CDR3 protein: CASSSWTRKLYNSSLHF
clone size: many; CDR3 length: 15; V gene: TRBV28; CDR3 protein: CASTETGGRNQPQHF
clone size: many; CDR3 length: 14; V gene: TRBV2; CDR3 protein: CASRERQNQETQYF
clone size: NA; CDR3 length: 17; V gene: TRBV7-9; CDR3 protein: CASSGVGQGAGGTEAFF
clone size: NA; CDR3 length: 14; V gene: TRBV7-2; CDR3 protein: CTSSLVPGVDTQYF
clone size: many; CDR3 length: 16; V gene: TRBV6-5; CDR3 protein: CASSYSAHGSGNTIYF
clone size: NA; CDR3 length: 13; V gene: TRBV10-3; CDR3 protein: CAAWGQITGELFF
clone size: NA; CDR3 length: 16; V gene: TRBV27; CDR3 protein: CASSSLAGVTAGELFF
clone size: NA; CDR3 length: 13; V gene: TRBV7-9; CDR3 protein: CASSPKTSYEQYF
clone size: many; CDR3 length: 19; V gene: TRBV27; CDR3 protein: CASSLWRGLAGGEWNEQFF
clone size: NA; CDR3 length: 15; V gene: TRBV7-6; CDR3 protein: CASSLGGGDQETQYF
clone size: NA; CDR3 length: 15; V gene: TRBV14; CDR3 protein: CASSPGLAGGYEQFF
clone size: many; CDR3 length: 17; V gene: TRBV28; CDR3 protein: CASSFPPRTVASVVQYF
clone size: few; CDR3 length: 15; V gene: TRBV5-1; CDR3 protein: CASSRAGMSTDTQYF
clone size: NA; CDR3 length: 18; V gene: TRBV2; CDR3 protein: CASSSHLAGGSNRDTQYF
clone size: many; CDR3 length: 13; V gene: TRBV12-3/TRBV12-4; CDR3 protein: CASSTTGNQPQHF
clone size: few; CDR3 length: 18; V gene: TRBV28; CDR3 protein: CASSLSGTSGNHPETQYF
clone size: many; CDR3 length: 13; V gene: TRBV27; CDR3 protein: CASSDRFWSPLHF
clone size: NA; CDR3 length: 13; V gene: TRBV2; CDR3 protein: CASSEGVIIEQFF
clone size: many; CDR3 length: 15; V gene: TRBV7-8; CDR3 protein: CASSPSGKGMETQYF
clone size: many; CDR3 length: 15; V gene: TRBV15; CDR3 protein: CATSTSGTENTEAFF
clone size: NA; CDR3 length: 15; V gene: TRBV7-9; CDR3 protein: CASSTDTVRTDTLYF
clone size: once; CDR3 length: 15; V gene: TRBV5-1; CDR3 protein: CASSLAGGGHVEQFF
clone size: few; CDR3 length: 13; V gene: TRBV12-3/TRBV12-4; CDR3 protein: CASSLAEGETQYF
clone size: NA; CDR3 length: 14; V gene: TRBV27; CDR3 protein: CASSLSPGGYGYTF
clone size: many; CDR3 length: 14; V gene: TRBV7-6; CDR3 protein: CASSLVGDTGELFF
clone size: few; CDR3 length: 13; V gene: TRBV29-1; CDR3 protein: CSVGTGERRELFF
clone size: NA; CDR3 length: 16; V gene: TRBV20-1; CDR3 protein: CSAKIRDRGYQETQYF
clone size: few; CDR3 length: 15; V gene: TRBV4-2; CDR3 protein: CASSPPSGGYNEQFF
clone size: NA; CDR3 length: 16; V gene: TRBV4-1; CDR3 protein: CASSQDPLSYNSPLHF
clone size: NA; CDR3 length: 15; V gene: TRBV29-1; CDR3 protein: CSVDGAGGTWETQYF
clone size: many; CDR3 length: 17; V gene: TRBV4-3; CDR3 protein: CASSQAAGGQPNTEAFF
clone size: many; CDR3 length: 11; V gene: TRBV7-8; CDR3 protein: CASSPSDEQYF
clone size: few; CDR3 length: 14; V gene: TRBV10-3; CDR3 protein: CAISESGQNYEQYF
clone size: NA; CDR3 length: 15; V gene: TRBV6-2/TRBV6-3; CDR3 protein: CASSYDGGATDTQYF
clone size: NA; CDR3 length: 12; V gene: TRBV7-8; CDR3 protein: CASSVGTDQAFF
clone size: NA; CDR3 length: 15; V gene: TRBV9; CDR3 protein: CASSSPGTGDYEQYF
clone size: few; CDR3 length: 15; V gene: TRBV19; CDR3 protein: CASSKQGSSYNEQFF
clone size: many; CDR3 length: 17; V gene: TRBV6-6; CDR3 protein: CASSYSRVGPMGTEAFF
clone size: few; CDR3 length: 17; V gene: TRBV12-3/TRBV12-4; CDR3 protein: CASSRPLYGTINEKLFF
clone size: many; CDR3 length: 17; V gene: TRBV6-1; CDR3 protein: CASNKDLPRWSTDTQYF
clone size: many; CDR3 length: 17; V gene: TRBV7-9; CDR3 protein: CASTGTGDLSSYNEQFF
clone size: many; CDR3 length: 16; V gene: TRBV7-6; CDR3 protein: CASSLNRDPRVETQYF
clone size: NA; CDR3 length: 17; V gene: TRBV20-1; CDR3 protein: CSARDQGAGGWQETQYF
clone size: many; CDR3 length: 11; V gene: TRBV11-1; CDR3 protein: CASSATETQYF
clone size: few; CDR3 length: 13; V gene: TRBV12-3/TRBV12-4; CDR3 protein: CASSSGPNYEQYF
clone size: many; CDR3 length: 15; V gene: TRBV4-2; CDR3 protein: CASSQVFGYQETQYF
clone size: few; CDR3 length: 14; V gene: TRBV7-9; CDR3 protein: CASSSSTGAWYGYF